The present entry profiles one T cell receptor (beta chain) with its context. The cryopreserved samples used held roughly 0.95-10 million PBMC prior to extraction of DNA. The record originates from a study of long-term antiretroviral therapy in people with HIV. An immunoSEQ assay, version v3.0, was performed at survey level. Generated by immunoSEQ multiplex PCR, the TCRdb table keeps only in-frame clones and is missing some. The sample lists tens of thousands of clones; around 84% were seen once. Trimming shortened V by 3 bases and J by 11 bases, and 14 bases separated the two germline ends. The CDR3 totals 13 residues. In germline, CDR1 is SNHLY, CDR2 FYNNEI.

The starting material was unsorted PBMCs, obtained 1.3 years after starting antiretroviral therapy. The TCR originated in a man in his sixties with HIV. The gene calls are TRBV2 and TRBJ1-5; D is uncertain. CDR3 sequence (DNA): TGTGCCAGCAGTGAGGACGGTCAGACGGCCCAGCATTTT. The encoded protein is CASSEDGQTAQHF.